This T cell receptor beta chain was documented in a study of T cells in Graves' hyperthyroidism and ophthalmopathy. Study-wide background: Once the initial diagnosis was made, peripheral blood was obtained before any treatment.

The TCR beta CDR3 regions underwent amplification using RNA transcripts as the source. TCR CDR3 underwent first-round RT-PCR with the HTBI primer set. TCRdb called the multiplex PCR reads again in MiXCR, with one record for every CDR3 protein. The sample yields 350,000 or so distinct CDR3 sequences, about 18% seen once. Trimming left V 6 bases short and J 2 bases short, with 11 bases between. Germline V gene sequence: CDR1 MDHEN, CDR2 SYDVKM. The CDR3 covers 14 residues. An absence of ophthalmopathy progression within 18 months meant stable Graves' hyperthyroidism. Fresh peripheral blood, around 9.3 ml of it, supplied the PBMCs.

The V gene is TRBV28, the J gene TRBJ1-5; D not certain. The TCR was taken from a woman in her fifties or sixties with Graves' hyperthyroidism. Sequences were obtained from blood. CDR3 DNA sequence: TGTGCCAGCAGGACTGGCAGTGGCAATCAGCCCCAGCATTTT. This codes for CASRTGSGNQPQHF.